The clone carrying this TCR beta chain was observed once. The data belong to a study of blood T cell repertoires in COVID-19. About the research overall: Samples representing acute and convalescent COVID-19 were sourced from the United States, Italy and Spain. T cells, B-cell-depleted T cells, or PBMCs supplied cDNA or gDNA.

Losses at the gene ends were 1 base for V and 5 bases for J; bases not matched to a gene: 6. CDR1 and CDR2 from the germline V gene are SGHRS and YFSETQ. There are 14 residues in the CDR3. The authors' processing: Reference gene primer amplification in the assay estimated nucleated cell counts. The protocol was immunoSEQ multiplex PCR, while the TCRdb copy is restricted to in-frame clones and leaves out a portion. V and J calls and clone size are those listed in that table; D and trimming were worked out from the DNA. The sample has tens of thousands of clones, 78% seen once; the top ten hold roughly 5.3%.

This clonotype was obtained from a human donor in a cohort sampled during active COVID-19. The sample taken for sequencing was peripheral blood. The rearrangement joins TRBV5-1 to TRBJ2-7, with 7 bases identical to TRBD1. As DNA, the CDR3 is TGCGCCAGCAGCTTGTGGGGACAGATAAACGAGCAGTACTTC. Translated: CASSLWGQINEQYF.